Here is one T cell receptor (beta chain) with its context. TCRdb fed the 5' RACE reads into MiXCR, producing one record per CDR3 protein. There are about 22,000 distinct CDR3 sequences in the sample; just under 4.5% occur only once, and around 19% lies in the top ten. This CDR3 has 14 residues. This record comes from a study of early T cells in non-severe SARS-CoV-2 infection. This TCR was sampled from an adult who was a healthcare worker with PCR-confirmed SARS-CoV-2 infection or an uninfected control (not recorded which). Sequences were obtained from whole blood. The chain links TRBV3-2 to TRBJ2-4; the D segment call TRBD1 is taken from the table without a DNA check. TRBV3-2 is a pseudogene locus. The CDR3 region has the DNA TGTGCCAGCAGACCAGGGGTAGCCAAAAACATTCAGTACTTC. This sequence encodes CASRPGVAKNIQYF.